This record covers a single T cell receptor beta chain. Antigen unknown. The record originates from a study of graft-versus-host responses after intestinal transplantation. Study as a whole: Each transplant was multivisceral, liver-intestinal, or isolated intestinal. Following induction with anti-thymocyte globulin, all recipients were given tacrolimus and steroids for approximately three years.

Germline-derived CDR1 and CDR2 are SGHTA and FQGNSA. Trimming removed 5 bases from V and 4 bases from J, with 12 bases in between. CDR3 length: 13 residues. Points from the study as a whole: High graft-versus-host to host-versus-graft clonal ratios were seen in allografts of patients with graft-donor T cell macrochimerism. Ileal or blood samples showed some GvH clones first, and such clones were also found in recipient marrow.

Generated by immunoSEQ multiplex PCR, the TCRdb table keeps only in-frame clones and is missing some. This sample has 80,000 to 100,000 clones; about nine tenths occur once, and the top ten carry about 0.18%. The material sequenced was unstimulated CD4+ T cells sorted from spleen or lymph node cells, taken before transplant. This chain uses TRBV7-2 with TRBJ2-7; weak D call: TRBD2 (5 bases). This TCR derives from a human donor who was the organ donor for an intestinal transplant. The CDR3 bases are TGTGCCAGCAGCCATAGTACGGGATACGAGCAGTACTTC. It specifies CASSHSTGYEQYF.